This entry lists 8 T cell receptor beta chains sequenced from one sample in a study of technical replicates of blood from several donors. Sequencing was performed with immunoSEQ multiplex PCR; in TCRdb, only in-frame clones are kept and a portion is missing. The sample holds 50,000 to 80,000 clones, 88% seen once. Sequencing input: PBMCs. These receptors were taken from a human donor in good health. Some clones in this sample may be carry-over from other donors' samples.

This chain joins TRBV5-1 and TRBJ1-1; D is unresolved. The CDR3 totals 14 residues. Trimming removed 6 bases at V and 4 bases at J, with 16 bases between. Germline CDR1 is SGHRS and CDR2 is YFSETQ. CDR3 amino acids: CASKPDPEGTEAFF. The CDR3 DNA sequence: TGCGCCAGCAAGCCCGATCCGGAGGGCACTGAAGCTTTCTTT.

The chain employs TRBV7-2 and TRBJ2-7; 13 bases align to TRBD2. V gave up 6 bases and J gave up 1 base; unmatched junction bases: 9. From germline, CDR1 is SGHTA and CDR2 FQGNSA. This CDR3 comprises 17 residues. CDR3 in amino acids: CASRPAWTSGRSYEQYF. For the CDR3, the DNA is TGTGCCAGCAGACCAGCTTGGACTAGCGGGAGATCCTACGAGCAGTACTTC.

The CDR3 DNA follows: TGTGCCAGCAGCTTAGCGAACCACTTGGGCTACACCTTC. Its translation is CASSLANHLGYTF. The V call is TRBV7-8, the J call TRBJ1-2; no clear D gene. Looked up from germline, CDR1 is SGHVS and CDR2 is FQNEAQ. The CDR3 has 13 amino acids. The V end was cut by 0 bases, the J end by 8 bases, with 10 bases between.

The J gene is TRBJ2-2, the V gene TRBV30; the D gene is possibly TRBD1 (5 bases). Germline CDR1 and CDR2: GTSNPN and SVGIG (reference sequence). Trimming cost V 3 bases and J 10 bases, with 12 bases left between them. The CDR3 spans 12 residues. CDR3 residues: CAWRGVRTELFF. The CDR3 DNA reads TGTGCCTGGAGAGGGGTGAGAACGGAGCTGTTTTTT. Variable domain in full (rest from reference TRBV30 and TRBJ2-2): SQTIHQWPATLVQPVGSPLSLECTVEGTSNPNLYWYRQAAGRGLQLLFYSVGIGQISSEVPQNLSASRPQDRQFILSSKKLLLSDSGFYLCAWRGVRTELFFGEGSRLTVL.

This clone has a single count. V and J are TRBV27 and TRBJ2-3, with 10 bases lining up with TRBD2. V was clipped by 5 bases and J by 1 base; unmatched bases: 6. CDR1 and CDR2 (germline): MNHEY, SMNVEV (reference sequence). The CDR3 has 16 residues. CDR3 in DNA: TGTGCCAGCAGTCCACGCGGGACTAGCGGCACAGATACGCAGTATTTT. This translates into CASSPRGTSGTDTQYF.

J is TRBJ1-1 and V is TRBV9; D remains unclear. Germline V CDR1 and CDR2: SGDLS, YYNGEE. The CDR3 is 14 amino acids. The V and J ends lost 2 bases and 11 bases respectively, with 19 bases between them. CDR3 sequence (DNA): TGTGCCAGCAGCGTGCCTTTAAACTCACGGAGGGCTTTCTTT. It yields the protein CASSVPLNSRRAFF.

The CDR3: CASSLLDRTDTQYF. CDR3 nucleotides: TGTGCCAGCAGCCTGTTAGACAGGACGGATACGCAGTATTTT. The gene calls are TRBV6-5 and TRBJ2-3; tentatively, D is TRBD1 (6 bases). The CDR3 totals 14 residues. With 6 bases removed from V and 6 bases from J, the gap between germline ends came to 16 bases. Germline V gives CDR1 MNHEY, CDR2 SVGAGI.

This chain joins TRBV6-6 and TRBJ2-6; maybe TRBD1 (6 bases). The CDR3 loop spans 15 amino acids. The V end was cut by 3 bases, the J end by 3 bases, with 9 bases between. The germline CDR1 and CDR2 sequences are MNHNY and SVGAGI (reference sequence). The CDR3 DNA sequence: TGTGCCAGCAGTTATCAGGGGATTGGGGCCAACGTCCTGACTTTC. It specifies CASSYQGIGANVLTF.